The present entry profiles one TCR beta chain with its context. The sample comes from a study of response to subunit inactivated influenza vaccine. TCRdb re-analysed the RT-PCR reads in MiXCR, keeping a single row per CDR3 protein. The top ten clones hold under 3.5% of a sample with about 540,000 distinct CDR3 sequences, under 30% of them seen once. CDR1 and CDR2 from the germline V gene are SGHTA and FQGNSA. The CDR3 consists of 15 residues. Deletions cut 1 base from V and 0 bases from J, with 7 bases between. The data also belong to a second study, concerning T cells expressing NK-cell markers. That report notes: Scientists made TCR beta cDNA using 5'RACE template switching with UMIs. A few of the donors also had these clonotypes leading their CD3+CD56-NKG2C+ fraction.

The V and J genes are TRBV7-2 and TRBJ2-1; D unclear. The sequences come from CD4+ T cells sorted from PBMCs, collected 11 to 12 days after vaccination. The sequence derives from a middle-aged man who received an inactivated influenza vaccine. In DNA form, the CDR3 reads TGTGCCAGCAGCTTAGTGGTCAGCTCCTACAATGAGCAGTTCTTC. Translating it yields CASSLVVSSYNEQFF.